The sequence of this TCR beta chain was determined in a study of T cells after yellow fever vaccination. Turning to the study itself: Low-cell-number fractions underwent preparation using SMART-Seq v4 Ultra Low Input. Whole-study findings and limits: Just a small share of clonotypes turned up in the CD4 compartment as well as the CD8 compartment. Primary-vaccination clones mostly resurfaced post-booster (nearly 97% CD4, more than 85% CD8).

Via MiXCR, TCRdb re-called the 5' RACE reads, giving one row per CDR3 protein. The sample contains some 670,000 distinct CDR3 sequences, 9% to 15% of which appear only once. As to this clonotype: The antigen is undetermined.

The germline V and J ends were trimmed by 0 bases and 7 bases, with 12 bases remaining between them. The CDR3 covers 15 residues. Germline CDR1 and CDR2: LNHDA and SQIVND (reference sequence). The V and J genes are TRBV19 and TRBJ1-4; D is uncertain. This material consisted of PBMCs, taken on the day of the yellow fever booster vaccination. The source is a man aged 25 to 40 who received the YFV17D yellow fever vaccine. CDR3 sequence reads: CASSIEPDHREKLFF. The CDR3 region has the DNA TGTGCCAGTAGTATAGAACCGGATCATCGTGAAAAACTGTTTTTT.